Presented here are 29 T cell receptor beta chains from one specimen sequenced in a study of blood T cell repertoires in COVID-19. Sequencing used immunoSEQ multiplex PCR; TCRdb keeps in-frame clones, though not all of them. Among a few hundred thousand clones listed, around 87% were seen once. The sequenced sample consisted of peripheral blood. These receptors were obtained from a young man with active or convalescent COVID-19.

A single count supports this clone. The V gene is TRBV6-1, the J gene TRBJ1-5; 7 positions agree with TRBD1. Trimming removed 1 base from V and 3 bases from J; junction bases left unmatched: 12. Germline-derived CDR1 and CDR2 are MNHNS and SASEGT. The CDR3 is 18 amino acids. DNA for the CDR3: TGTGCCAGCAGTGAAGTAAGACAGGGACTCCTTTTCAATCAGCCCCAGCATTTT. Protein sequence: CASSEVRQGLLFNQPQHF.

The chain recombines TRBV5-1 with TRBJ1-5; TRBD1 is a possible D gene (6 bases). V dropped 0 bases and J dropped 7 bases, with 14 bases sitting between them. From germline, CDR1 is SGHRS and CDR2 YFSETQ. The CDR3 consists of 15 residues. The CDR3 sequence: CASSLEGQPQQPQHF. CDR3 nucleotides: TGCGCCAGCAGCTTGGAAGGACAGCCACAACAGCCCCAGCATTTT. Full variable domain (missing parts from reference TRBV5-1 and TRBJ1-5): KAGVTQTPRYLIKTRGQQVTLSCSPISGHRSVSWYQQTPGQGLQFLFEYFSETQRNKGNFPGRFSGRQFSNSRSEMNVSTLELGDSALYLCASSLEGQPQQPQHFGDGTRLSIL.

The genes are TRBV28 and TRBJ1-6; TRBD1 agrees at 8 bases. Germline CDR1 and CDR2: MDHEN and SYDVKM. Germline trimming cut 3 bases from V and 11 bases from J; bases unmatched to any gene: 3. The CDR3 length is 13 residues. Written as DNA, the CDR3 is TGTGCCAGCAGTTTCAGGGGGCGGGCACCCCTCCACTTT. This gives the protein CASSFRGRAPLHF.

The chain uses TRBV9 and TRBJ2-3; 9 positions match TRBD1. The CDR3 length is 15 residues. V gave up 0 bases and J gave up 3 bases; unmatched junction bases: 2. The V gene's germline CDR1 is SGDLS and CDR2 YYNGEE. This CDR3 reads CASSVVGQGTDTQYF. For the CDR3, the DNA is TGTGCCAGCAGCGTAGTTGGACAGGGGACAGATACGCAGTATTTT. Drawing the rest from reference TRBV9 and TRBJ2-3, the complete variable domain is DSGVTQTPKHLITATGQRVTLRCSPRSGDLSVYWYQQSLDQGLQFLIQYYNGEERAKGNILERFSAQQFPDLHSELNLSSLELGDSALYFCASSVVGQGTDTQYFGPGTRLTVL.

The chain recombines TRBV5-1 with TRBJ2-4; 7 bases are a match to TRBD1. Looked up from germline, CDR1 is SGHRS and CDR2 is YFSETQ. This CDR3 spans 15 amino acids. V lost 4 bases and J lost 7; bases outside the gene matches: 11. The CDR3 DNA reads as TGCGCCAGCAGCCCACTGACAGGGCCCACTAACATTCAGTACTTC. It codes for CASSPLTGPTNIQYF.

This chain uses TRBV14 with TRBJ1-2; the D gene is possibly TRBD1 (6 bases). In germline, CDR1 is SGHDN, CDR2 FVKESK. The CDR3 runs 17 residues. V was trimmed by 1 base and J by 3 bases, leaving 18 bases between them. CDR3 amino acids: CASSQVGQGRLYYGYTF. CDR3 in DNA: TGTGCCAGCAGCCAAGTCGGGCAGGGGAGATTATACTATGGCTACACCTTC.

This clone was found once. The chain recombines TRBV7-6 with TRBJ1-4; D gene uncertain. This CDR3 spans 16 amino acids. The ends were cut back, 5 bases at V and 0 bases at J, with 13 bases in the middle. Germline CDR1 is SGHVS and CDR2 is FNYEAQ. CDR3 loop: CASSTRRQATNEKLFF. CDR3 in DNA: TGTGCCAGCAGCACCCGACGACAAGCAACTAATGAAAAACTGTTTTTT.

The DNA for the CDR3 is TGCGCCAGCAGTGTATTGGACACTGGACTAGCTAAGGAGACCCAGTACTTC. This gives the protein CASSVLDTGLAKETQYF. V is TRBV10-1 and J is TRBJ2-5; 8 bases are shared with TRBD2. The CDR3 loop spans 17 amino acids. CDR1 and CDR2 (germline): WNHNN, SYGVQD (reference sequence). With 4 bases clipped from V and 5 bases from J, the junction kept 15 bases outside the gene matches.

The rearrangement uses TRBV6-6 and TRBJ2-5, with 12 bases identical to TRBD2. CDR3 length: 15 residues. CDR1 and CDR2 (germline): MNHNY, SVGAGI (reference sequence). Trimming cost V 7 bases and J 4 bases; bases outside gene matches: 7. The CDR3 protein is CASTKTSGGGETQYF. Here the CDR3 DNA reads TGTGCCAGCACCAAGACTAGCGGGGGAGGAGAGACCCAGTACTTC.

This clone has more than one count but fewer than ten. The chain links TRBV3-1 (or the pseudogene TRBV3-2) to TRBJ2-2; tentatively, D is TRBD1 (6 bases). The CDR3 totals 15 residues. CDR1 is LGHDT, CDR2 YNNKEL, per germline (reference sequence). Between the trimmed V and J ends, which lost 2 bases and 2 bases, there was a span of 9 bases. CDR3 sequence reads: CASSQWGPNTGELFF. DNA for the CDR3: TGTGCCAGCAGCCAATGGGGGCCTAACACCGGGGAGCTGTTTTTT.

This clone showed up just once. V usage is TRBV10-3 and J usage is TRBJ1-4; possible D gene TRBD1, 5 bases. V lost 0 bases and J lost 8, with 13 bases in between. Germline values: CDR1 ENHRY, CDR2 SYGVKD. This CDR3 has 15 residues. CDR3 DNA: TGTGCCATCAGTGAGTCTGGGGGAGGATGGGAAAAACTGTTTTTT. Its protein product is CAISESGGGWEKLFF.

The J gene is TRBJ1-1, the V gene TRBV14, with D hard to call. This CDR3 spans 15 amino acids. The germline V gene encodes CDR1 SGHDN and CDR2 FVKESK. V lost 4 bases and J 2 bases, leaving 14 bases between the germline ends. The CDR3 coding sequence is TGTGCCAGCAGCCCCCCGGTGCGCGGTAACACTGAAGCTTTCTTT. It specifies CASSPPVRGNTEAFF.

The rearrangement joins TRBV7-2 to TRBJ2-1, with 10 bases aligning to TRBD1. The V segment lost 6 bases and the J segment 7 bases; nucleotides outside the gene matches: 9. This CDR3 has 15 amino acids. Germline CDR1 SGHTA, CDR2 FQGNSA. CDR3 nucleotide sequence: TGTGCCAGCAGTTTTCCCGGACAGGGGGGGAATGAGCAGTTCTTC. Its protein is CASSFPGQGGNEQFF.

The V and J genes are TRBV19 and TRBJ2-1, with a weak D call TRBD2 (5 bases). This CDR3 contains 13 residues. Trimming took 7 bases from V and 8 from J, leaving 15 bases between them. CDR1 LNHDA and CDR2 SQIVND come from the germline V gene (reference sequence). The CDR3 region has the DNA TGTGCCAGTACCACCAGTCCAGCGGATGAGCAGTTCTTC. It yields the protein CASTTSPADEQFF. Full variable domain (rest looked up from reference TRBV19 and TRBJ2-1): DGGITQSPKYLFRKEGQNVTLSCEQNLNHDAMYWYRQDPGQGLRLIYYSQIVNDFQKGDIAEGYSVSREKKESFPLTVTSAQKNPTAFYLCASTTSPADEQFFGPGTRLTVL.

This chain connects TRBV11-2 to TRBJ1-1, with D perhaps matching TRBD1 (5 bases). This CDR3 is built from 11 residues. Trimming left V 8 bases short and J 8 bases short, with 12 bases between. Germline lookup yields CDR1 SGHAT and CDR2 FQNNGV. The CDR3 spells CASGLTVEAFF. CDR3 in DNA: TGTGCCAGCGGGCTGACAGTGGAAGCTTTCTTT.

This chain links TRBV11-2 with TRBJ2-7; the D gene is possibly TRBD2 (6 bases). The CDR3 loop spans 14 amino acids. The V end lost 5 bases, the J end lost 4 bases, and 15 bases lay between the germline ends. Germline values: CDR1 SGHAT, CDR2 FQNNGV. The CDR3 DNA follows: TGTGCCAGCAGCCGGAGGGCCCCGGGGTACGAGCAGTACTTC. The encoded protein is CASSRRAPGYEQYF.

The genes are TRBV12-5 and TRBJ1-2, with TRBD1 matching over 7 bases. The germline CDR1 and CDR2 sequences are LGHNT and FRNRAP. The CDR3 runs 13 residues. V lost 6 bases, J lost 8 bases, and 9 bases stayed unmatched. The CDR3 DNA reads TGTGCTAGTGGAACCGGGACAGCTACCGGCTACACCTTC. This codes for CASGTGTATGYTF.

The genes are TRBV28 and TRBJ2-6; D is unclear. The CDR3 loop spans 13 amino acids. The germline V and J ends were trimmed by 9 bases and 0 bases, with 6 bases remaining between them. Germline CDR1 reads MDHEN; CDR2 reads SYDVKM. The CDR3 loop reads CASWASGANVLTF. DNA of the CDR3: TGTGCCAGTTGGGCCTCTGGGGCCAACGTCCTGACTTTC.

The chain couples TRBV4-1 to TRBJ2-1, with 7 positions matching TRBD2. The trim removed 0 bases at V and 1 base at J, leaving 9 bases unmatched. This CDR3 comprises 18 residues. Germline lookup yields CDR1 MGHRA and CDR2 YSYEKL. CDR3 sequence: CASSQDSGGSDSYNEQFF. The CDR3 bases are TGCGCCAGCAGCCAAGATTCGGGCGGGAGCGATTCCTACAATGAGCAGTTCTTC.

The V gene is TRBV15, the J gene TRBJ2-1; 14 bases align to TRBD2. The V segment lost 5 bases and the J segment 3 bases; nucleotides outside the gene matches: 0. The germline V gene has CDR1 LNHNV and CDR2 YYDKDF (reference sequence). The CDR3 is 15 amino acids. The CDR3 nucleotides read TGTGCCACCAGCGGACTAGCGGGAGGCTACAATGAGCAGTTCTTC. Translated: CATSGLAGGYNEQFF.

This clone came up once. The chain links TRBV29-1 to TRBJ1-2, with 7 bases matching TRBD1. CDR1 is SQVTM and CDR2 is ANQGSEA in the germline V gene. The CDR3 is 11 residues long. With V trimmed by 5 bases and J by 7 bases, 4 bases remained unmatched. CDR3: CSVNDRAGYTF. DNA for the CDR3: TGCAGCGTTAACGACAGGGCTGGCTACACCTTC.

This clone was seen a few times. The V call is TRBV11-3, the J call TRBJ1-1; D gene uncertain. Germline CDR1 and CDR2: SGHNT and YENEEA. V lost 0 bases and J lost 3, with 5 bases in between. This CDR3 spans 13 amino acids. The CDR3 protein is CASSLDTDTEAFF. The CDR3 region has the DNA TGTGCCAGCAGCTTAGATACGGACACTGAAGCTTTCTTT.

The chain recombines TRBV13 with TRBJ2-1, with D possibly TRBD1 on 7 matching bases. The CDR3 covers 13 residues. CDR1 and CDR2 from the germline V gene are PRHDT and FYEKMQ (reference sequence). V was cut by 1 base and J by 9 bases, with 10 bases left in between. In DNA form, the CDR3 reads TGTGCCAGCAGCTTAGCCCAGGGGGGTGAGCAGTTCTTC. As protein: CASSLAQGGEQFF.

CDR3 sequence (DNA): TGTGCCAGCAGCCTGGTATCGGGGGGAAACAATGAGCAGTTCTTC. Translating gives CASSLVSGGNNEQFF. This rearrangement joins TRBV7-9 to TRBJ2-1; TRBD2 matches at 7 bases. Germline CDR1 SEHNR, CDR2 FQNEAQ (reference sequence). The CDR3 loop spans 15 amino acids. Trimming cost V 5 bases and J 5 bases; bases outside gene matches: 9.

The rearrangement uses TRBV29-1 and TRBJ1-3; no definite D call. The V gene lost 3 bases and the J gene lost 6 bases, with 6 bases spanning the gap. The CDR3 is made up of 11 amino acids. CDR1 is SQVTM and CDR2 is ANQGSEA in the germline V gene. The CDR3 reads CSVDHSNTIYF. CDR3 DNA: TGCAGCGTTGATCATTCAAACACCATATATTTT.

Details on this clone: Other DNA sequences from this sample encode an identical CDR3 as well. The chain is built from TRBV29-1 and TRBJ1-5; 9 bases line up with TRBD1. J lost 4 bases, V lost 6 bases, and 4 bases had no gene match. This CDR3 is 13 amino acids long. The germline CDR1 and CDR2 sequences are SQVTM and ANQGSEA. The CDR3 DNA is TGCAGCGTCGGGACAGGGTTTAATCAGCCCCAGCATTTT. Protein sequence: CSVGTGFNQPQHF.

J is TRBJ2-5 and V is TRBV27; the match to TRBD2 covers 9 bases. The length of the CDR3 is 14 residues. The germline gives CDR1 MNHEY, CDR2 SMNVEV (reference sequence). V shed 6 bases and J 5 bases; nucleotides not matched to a gene: 7. CDR3 in DNA: TGTGCCAGCAGGCCCAGCGGGAGGAAGGAGACCCAGTACTTC. Translating it yields CASRPSGRKETQYF.

The chain couples TRBV18 to TRBJ1-3; D unclear. The V gene lost 1 base and the J gene lost 0 bases, with 19 bases spanning the gap. Germline assignment: CDR1 KGHSH and CDR2 LQKENI. The CDR3 loop spans 19 amino acids. The CDR3, as DNA: TGTGCCAGCTCACCACGAGTCACCACCCTTTCCCGCTCTGGAAACACCATATATTTT. Protein product: CASSPRVTTLSRSGNTIYF.

The chain recombines TRBV2 with TRBJ1-1; no firm D call. Germline CDR1 is SNHLY and CDR2 is FYNNEI. Trimming took off 4 bases at V and 4 bases at J, with 10 bases between the two ends. The CDR3 covers 13 residues. CDR3 loop: CASSAGRSTEAFF. The CDR3, as DNA: TGTGCCAGCAGTGCCGGGAGGAGCACTGAAGCTTTCTTT. The whole variable domain, remainder taken from reference TRBV2 and TRBJ1-1, is EPEVTQTPSHQVTQMGQEVILRCVPISNHLYFYWYRQILGQKVEFLVSFYNNEISEKSEIFDDQFSVERPDGSNFTLKIRSTKLEDSAMYFCASSAGRSTEAFFGQGTRLTVV.